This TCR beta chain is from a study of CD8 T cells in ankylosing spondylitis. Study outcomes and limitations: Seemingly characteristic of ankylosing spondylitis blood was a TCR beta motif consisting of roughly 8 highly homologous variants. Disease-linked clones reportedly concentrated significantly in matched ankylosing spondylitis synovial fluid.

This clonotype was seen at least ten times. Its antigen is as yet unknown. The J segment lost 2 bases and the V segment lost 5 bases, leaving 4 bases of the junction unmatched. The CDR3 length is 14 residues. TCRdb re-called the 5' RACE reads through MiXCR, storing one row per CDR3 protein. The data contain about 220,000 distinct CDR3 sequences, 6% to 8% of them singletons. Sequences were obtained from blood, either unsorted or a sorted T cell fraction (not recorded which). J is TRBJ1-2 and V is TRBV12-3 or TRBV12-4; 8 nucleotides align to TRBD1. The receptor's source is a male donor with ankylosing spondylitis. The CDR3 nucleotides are TGTGCCAGCAGTCGCAGGGGGCCCAACTATGGCTACACCTTC. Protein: CASSRRGPNYGYTF.